This T cell receptor beta chain is from a study of cytomegalovirus exposure and HLA in healthy donors. In the study overall: Around 77 million unique TCRs from HLA-typed donors made up an early data release.

The PCR used 60 Vbeta and 13 Jbeta primers. Produced via immunoSEQ multiplex PCR; TCRdb's table is partial and in-frame only. Across 170,000 or so clones, the top ten clones capture around 1.9% of the sample. A remark on this clone: Its antigen is not identified.

V shed 3 bases and J shed 0 bases, with 11 bases lying between them. The germline V gene has CDR1 MDHEN and CDR2 SYDVKM. The CDR3 sequence is 15 residues long. General study points: Sequencing probably produced one cluster of sequence variants that were highly shared. What a later analysis showed was that several of the most significant clusters appeared linked to common viral pathogens.

Source material: PBMCs. The TCR was taken from a man aged 30-40 years in good health and CMV-seronegative. The J gene is TRBJ1-1, the V gene TRBV28, with D possibly being TRBD1 (5 bases). The CDR3 DNA follows: TGTGCCAGCAGTTTGACAGCCCCTATGAACACTGAAGCTTTCTTT. Its translation is CASSLTAPMNTEAFF.